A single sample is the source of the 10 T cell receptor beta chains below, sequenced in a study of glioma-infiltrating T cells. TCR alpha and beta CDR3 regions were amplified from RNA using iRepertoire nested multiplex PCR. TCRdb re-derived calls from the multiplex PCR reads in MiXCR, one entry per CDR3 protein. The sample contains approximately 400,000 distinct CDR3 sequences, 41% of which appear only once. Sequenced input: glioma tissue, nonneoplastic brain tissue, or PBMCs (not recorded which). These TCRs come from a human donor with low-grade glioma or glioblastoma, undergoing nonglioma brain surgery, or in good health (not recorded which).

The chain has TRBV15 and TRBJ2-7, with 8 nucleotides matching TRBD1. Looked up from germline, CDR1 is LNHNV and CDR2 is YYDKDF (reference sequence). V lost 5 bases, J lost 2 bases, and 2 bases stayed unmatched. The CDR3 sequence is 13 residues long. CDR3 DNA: TGTGCCACCAGCTGGACAGGGACCTACGAGCAGTACTTC. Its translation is CATSWTGTYEQYF.

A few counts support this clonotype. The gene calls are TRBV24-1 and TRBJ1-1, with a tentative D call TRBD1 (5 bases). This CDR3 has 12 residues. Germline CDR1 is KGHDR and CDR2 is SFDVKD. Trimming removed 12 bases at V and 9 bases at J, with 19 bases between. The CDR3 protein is CAASSGTLKAFF. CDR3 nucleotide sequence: TGTGCCGCTTCCTCCGGGACCTTGAAAGCTTTCTTT.

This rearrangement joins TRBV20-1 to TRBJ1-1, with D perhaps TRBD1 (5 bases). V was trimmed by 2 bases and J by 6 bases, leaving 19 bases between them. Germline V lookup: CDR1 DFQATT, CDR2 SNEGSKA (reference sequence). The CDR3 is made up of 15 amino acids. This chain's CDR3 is CSARSTGGGSSEAFF. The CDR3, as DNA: TGCAGTGCTAGATCCACTGGGGGTGGGAGCTCTGAAGCTTTCTTT.

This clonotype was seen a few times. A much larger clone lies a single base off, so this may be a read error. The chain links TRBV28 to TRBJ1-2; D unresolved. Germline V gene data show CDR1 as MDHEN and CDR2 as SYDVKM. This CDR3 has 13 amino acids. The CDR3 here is CVSSLFLGYGYTF. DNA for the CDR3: TGTGTCAGCAGTTTATTCTTAGGCTATGGCTACACCTTC.

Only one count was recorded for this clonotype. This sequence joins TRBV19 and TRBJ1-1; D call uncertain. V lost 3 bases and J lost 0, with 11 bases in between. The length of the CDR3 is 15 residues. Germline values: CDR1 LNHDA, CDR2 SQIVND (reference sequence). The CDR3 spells CASSIYGRMNTEAFF. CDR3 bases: TGTGCCAGTAGTATTTATGGACGGATGAACACTGAAGCTTTCTTT.

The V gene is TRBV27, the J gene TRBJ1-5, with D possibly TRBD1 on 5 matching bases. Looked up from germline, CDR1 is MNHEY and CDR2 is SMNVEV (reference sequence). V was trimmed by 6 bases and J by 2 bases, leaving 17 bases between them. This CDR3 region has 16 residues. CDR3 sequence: CASSGLEGPRNQPQHF. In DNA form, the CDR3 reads TGTGCCAGCAGCGGTCTTGAGGGACCCCGCAATCAGCCCCAGCATTTT.

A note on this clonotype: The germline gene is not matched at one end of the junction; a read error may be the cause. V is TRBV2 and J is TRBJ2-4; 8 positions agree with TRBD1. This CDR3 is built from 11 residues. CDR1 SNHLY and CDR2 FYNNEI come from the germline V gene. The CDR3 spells CASSEDRESNF. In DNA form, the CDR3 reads TGTGCCAGCAGTGAGGACAGGGAGTCGAACTTC.

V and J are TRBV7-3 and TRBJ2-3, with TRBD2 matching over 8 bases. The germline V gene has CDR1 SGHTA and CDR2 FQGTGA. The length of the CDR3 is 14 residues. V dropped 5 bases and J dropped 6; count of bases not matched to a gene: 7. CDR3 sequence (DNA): TGTGCCAGCAGCCCCCGGACTAGCTCGGATACGCAGTATTTT. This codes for CASSPRTSSDTQYF.

CDR3 DNA: TGTGCCAGCTCCGGAGGCCCAATCGCCTCCTACGAGCAGTACTTC. Translating gives CASSGGPIASYEQYF. The chain carries TRBV27 and TRBJ2-7; D may be TRBD2 (5 bases). This CDR3 is built from 15 residues. V lost 8 bases and J lost 0, with 17 bases in between. Germline V gives CDR1 MNHEY, CDR2 SMNVEV (reference sequence).

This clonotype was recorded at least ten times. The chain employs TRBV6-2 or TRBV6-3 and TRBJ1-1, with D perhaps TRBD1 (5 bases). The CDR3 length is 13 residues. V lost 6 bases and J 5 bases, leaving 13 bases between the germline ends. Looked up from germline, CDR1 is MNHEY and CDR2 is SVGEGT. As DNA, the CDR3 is TGTGCCAGCAGCGGAGCAGGGATGACTGAAGCTTTCTTT. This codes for CASSGAGMTEAFF.